These 18 T cell receptor beta chains were sequenced from one sample in a study of blood T cell repertoires in COVID-19 (TCRdb year 2020). The library was built by means of the immunoSEQ multiplex PCR assay. Held by TCRdb, this immuneACCESS table contains in-frame sequences only and omits some clones. Under half of the omission traces to an unresolved V gene where checked; the cause of the rest is unknown. Within this sample are some 64,000 clones, with around four fifths of them counted one time only. The ten largest clones capture about 20% of the sample. Source material: peripheral blood. These receptors all stem from an elderly woman with active or convalescent COVID-19.

The V and J genes are TRBV4-2 and TRBJ1-1; 7 nucleotides agree with TRBD1. The CDR3 sequence is 16 residues long. Germline CDR1 is LGHNA and CDR2 is YNFKEQ. V lost 3 bases and J lost 1; bases outside the gene matches: 8. The CDR3 protein is CASSQGTGEGNTEAFF. CDR3 nucleotide sequence: TGTGCCAGCAGCCAGGGAACAGGGGAAGGGAACACTGAAGCTTTCTTT.

The chain links TRBV7-8 to TRBJ2-2; D unclear. This CDR3 is 16 amino acids long. CDR1 is SGHVS, CDR2 FQNEAQ, per germline. V was cut by 1 base and J by 2 bases, with 11 bases left in between. The CDR3 is CASSLVRVLNTGELFF. As DNA, the CDR3 is TGTGCCAGCAGCTTAGTTCGGGTTTTAAACACCGGGGAGCTGTTTTTT.

The rearrangement uses TRBV4-1 and TRBJ2-6; no clear D. The ends were cut back, 4 bases at V and 0 bases at J, with 16 bases in the middle. Germline CDR1 is MGHRA and CDR2 is YSYEKL. This CDR3 is 18 amino acids long. CDR3 sequence reads: CASSLGERILSGANVLTF. The DNA for the CDR3 is TGCGCCAGCAGCCTAGGAGAACGGATACTCTCTGGGGCCAACGTCCTGACTTTC.

The chain has TRBV5-1 and TRBJ1-1, with 8 bases lining up with TRBD1. Germline CDR1 is SGHRS and CDR2 is YFSETQ. Germline trimming cut 2 bases from V and 0 bases from J; bases unmatched to any gene: 3. The CDR3 has 15 residues. This chain's CDR3 is CASSFRTGMNTEAFF. The CDR3 DNA follows: TGCGCCAGCAGCTTTCGGACAGGGATGAACACTGAAGCTTTCTTT.

The rearrangement links TRBV29-1 to TRBJ2-3, with D unresolved. The germline V and J ends were trimmed by 3 bases and 4 bases, with 8 bases remaining between them. The CDR3 contains 12 residues. Per germline, CDR1 SQVTM and CDR2 ANQGSEA. The CDR3 DNA sequence: TGCAGCGTTGAGATAGTCGCAGATACGCAGTATTTT. Protein sequence: CSVEIVADTQYF.

The table lists this clone with a few counts. V and J are TRBV5-1 and TRBJ2-2; a possible D gene is TRBD1 (5 bases). This CDR3 comprises 18 residues. CDR1 is SGHRS, CDR2 YFSETQ, per germline. Trimming removed 4 bases at V and 1 base at J, with 20 bases between. The CDR3 DNA is TGCGCCAGCAGCATCCTGCCCGATAGGGGAATGAACACCGGGGAGCTGTTTTTT. This gives the protein CASSILPDRGMNTGELFF.

The V and J genes are TRBV5-1 and TRBJ1-4; D is uncertain. Between the trimmed V and J ends, which lost 2 bases and 0 bases, there was a span of 11 bases. Germline loops: CDR1 SGHRS, CDR2 YFSETQ. The CDR3 length is 16 residues. For the CDR3, the DNA is TGCGCCAGCAGCTTAGGCGGGTCTGCAACTAATGAAAAACTGTTTTTT. This translates into CASSLGGSATNEKLFF.

J is TRBJ2-1 and V is TRBV5-6; D possibly corresponds to TRBD1 (5 bases). CDR3 length: 16 amino acids. The germline gives CDR1 SGHDT, CDR2 YYEEEE. Trimming stripped 7 bases from V and 1 base from J, with 18 bases between. In DNA form, the CDR3 reads TGTGCCAGCGACGGCAACAGGTTCATGTCCTACAATGAGCAGTTCTTC. Translated, it gives CASDGNRFMSYNEQFF.

This clone has more than one count but fewer than ten. V and J are TRBV6-5 and TRBJ1-1, with 10 bases aligning to TRBD1. The CDR3 runs 15 residues. Germline CDR1 reads MNHEY; CDR2 reads SVGAGI. Losses at the gene ends were 7 bases for V and 3 bases for J; bases not matched to a gene: 8. Here the CDR3 reads CASNQPGTGDTEAFF. Written as DNA, the CDR3 is TGTGCCAGCAACCAACCCGGGACAGGGGACACTGAAGCTTTCTTT.

V usage is TRBV5-1 and J usage is TRBJ2-3; TRBD2 agrees at 8 bases. This CDR3 spans 15 amino acids. Germline CDR1 reads SGHRS; CDR2 reads YFSETQ. V gave up 4 bases and J gave up 5 bases; unmatched junction bases: 9. The CDR3: CASSPTGGAGDTQYF. The CDR3 bases are TGCGCCAGCAGCCCGACCGGGGGGGCCGGAGATACGCAGTATTTT.

V is TRBV27 and J is TRBJ1-2; 7 bases align to TRBD1. The CDR3 covers 14 residues. J gave up 6 bases and V 4 bases, and 8 bases lay outside the gene matches. The germline V gene has CDR1 MNHEY and CDR2 SMNVEV (reference sequence). The chain's CDR3 is CASSSTGSVDGYTF. The CDR3 nucleotides read TGTGCCAGCAGTTCGACAGGGTCGGTCGATGGCTACACCTTC.

Only one count was recorded for this clone. The chain carries TRBV11-2 and TRBJ2-3, with D uncertain. Germline CDR1 and CDR2: SGHAT and FQNNGV. V gave up 5 bases and J gave up 6 bases, with 12 bases separating them. The CDR3 has 13 amino acids. CDR3 DNA sequence: TGTGCCAGCAGCGGCCGGGTTCTCGATACGCAGTATTTT. Translation: CASSGRVLDTQYF. Using reference TRBV11-2 and TRBJ2-3 for the parts outside the CDR3, the full variable domain is EAGVAQSPRYKIIEKRQSVAFWCNPISGHATLYWYQQILGQGPKLLIQFQNNGVVDDSQLPKDRFSAERLKGVDSTLKIQPAKLEDSAVYLCASSGRVLDTQYFGPGTRLTVL.

CDR3 nucleotides: TGTGCCAGCAGCTCTCGGACAGGGGTCAATCAGCCCCAGCATTTT. Translating gives CASSSRTGVNQPQHF. The chain has TRBV7-6 and TRBJ1-5; 9 positions match TRBD1. Germline V gene data show CDR1 as SGHVS and CDR2 as FNYEAQ. Losses at the gene ends were 4 bases for V and 3 bases for J; bases not matched to a gene: 4. The CDR3 is 15 amino acids.

In its sample, this clone was seen a few times. This chain uses TRBV2 with TRBJ1-6; tentatively, D is TRBD1 (6 bases). Germline CDR1 and CDR2: SNHLY and FYNNEI. Trimming took off 9 bases at V and 6 bases at J, with 15 bases between the two ends. The CDR3 consists of 14 residues. In DNA form, the CDR3 reads TGTGCCAGTAGATTGACAGGAGGTAATTCACCCCTCCACTTT. Its protein product is CASRLTGGNSPLHF.

The chain has TRBV9 and TRBJ1-3; D is undetermined. From germline, CDR1 is SGDLS and CDR2 YYNGEE. V dropped 1 base and J dropped 0 bases, with 8 bases sitting between them. This CDR3 has 15 amino acids. CDR3 loop: CASSVMGSSGNTIYF. CDR3 DNA sequence: TGTGCCAGCAGCGTAATGGGGAGCTCTGGAAACACCATATATTTT.

The chain combines TRBV4-1 with TRBJ1-2; TRBD1 might be the D (5 bases). From germline, CDR1 is MGHRA and CDR2 YSYEKL. The CDR3 runs 16 residues. The V end was cut by 3 bases, the J end by 2 bases, with 16 bases between. The CDR3 sequence is CASSHWVLGGNYGYTF. The CDR3 nucleotides read TGCGCCAGCAGCCACTGGGTCCTGGGGGGGAACTATGGCTACACCTTC.

V gene TRBV27 combines with J gene TRBJ1-1; no clear D gene. V was trimmed by 4 bases and J by 5 bases, leaving 8 bases between them. There are 12 residues in the CDR3. Germline CDR1 reads MNHEY; CDR2 reads SMNVEV (reference sequence). The CDR3 protein is CASSSESTEAFF. CDR3 sequence (DNA): TGTGCCAGCAGTTCGGAGTCAACTGAAGCTTTCTTT.

This rearrangement joins TRBV19 to TRBJ1-1; the match to TRBD1 covers 12 bases. The germline gives CDR1 LNHDA, CDR2 SQIVND (reference sequence). After removal of 4 bases from V and 4 bases from J, the junction contained 4 bases not matched to a gene. This CDR3 is built from 15 residues. Here the CDR3 reads CASSTGQGAATEAFF. The CDR3 DNA sequence: TGTGCCAGTAGTACGGGACAGGGGGCGGCCACTGAAGCTTTCTTT.